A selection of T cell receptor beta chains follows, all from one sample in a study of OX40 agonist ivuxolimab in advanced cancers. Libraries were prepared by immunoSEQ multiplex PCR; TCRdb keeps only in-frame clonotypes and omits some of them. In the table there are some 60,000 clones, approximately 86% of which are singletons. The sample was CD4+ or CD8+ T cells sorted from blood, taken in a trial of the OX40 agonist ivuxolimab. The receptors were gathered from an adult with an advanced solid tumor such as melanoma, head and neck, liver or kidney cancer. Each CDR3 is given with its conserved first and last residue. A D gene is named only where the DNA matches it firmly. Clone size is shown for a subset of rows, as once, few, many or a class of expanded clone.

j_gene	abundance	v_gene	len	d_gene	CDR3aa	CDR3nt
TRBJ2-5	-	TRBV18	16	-	CASSPNRQGGEETQYF	TGTGCCAGCTCACCTAACCGTCAGGGAGGAGAAGAGACCCAGTACTTC
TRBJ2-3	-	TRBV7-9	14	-	CASSLTSGPWTQYF	TGTGCCAGCAGCCTCACCTCAGGTCCCTGGACGCAGTATTTT
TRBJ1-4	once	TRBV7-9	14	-	CASSLELGGEKLFF	TGTGCCAGCAGCTTGGAGCTCGGCGGGGAAAAACTGTTTTTT
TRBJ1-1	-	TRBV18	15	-	CASSPPGGLNTEAFF	TGTGCCAGCTCACCACCGGGGGGGCTGAACACTGAAGCTTTCTTT
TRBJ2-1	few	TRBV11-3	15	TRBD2	CASSLGLADHNEQFF	TGTGCCAGCAGCCTGGGACTAGCGGACCACAATGAGCAGTTCTTC
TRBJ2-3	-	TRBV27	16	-	CASSPRTYFSTDTQYF	TGTGCCAGCAGTCCGAGGACTTATTTTAGCACAGATACGCAGTATTTT
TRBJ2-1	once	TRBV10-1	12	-	CASSRTLGRQFF	TGCGCCAGCAGTAGAACCTTAGGCCGACAGTTCTTC
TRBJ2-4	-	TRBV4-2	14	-	CASSQVGGKNIQYF	TGTGCCAGCAGCCAAGTGGGGGGTAAAAACATTCAGTACTTC
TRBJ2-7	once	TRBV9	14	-	CASSVGGTNYEQYF	TGTGCCAGCAGCGTAGGTGGCACAAACTACGAGCAGTACTTC
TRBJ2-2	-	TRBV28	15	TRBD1	CASSFFTGGSGELFF	TGTGCCAGCAGTTTTTTCACAGGGGGAAGCGGGGAGCTGTTTTTT
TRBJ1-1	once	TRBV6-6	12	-	CASNLQGMQAFF	TGTGCCAGCAACCTTCAGGGGATGCAAGCTTTCTTT
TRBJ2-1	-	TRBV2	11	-	CASSEDNEQFF	TGTGCCAGCAGTGAGGACAATGAGCAGTTCTTC
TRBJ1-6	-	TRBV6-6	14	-	CASLPDDRDSPLHF	TGTGCCAGCCTCCCGGACGACCGGGATTCACCCCTCCACTTT
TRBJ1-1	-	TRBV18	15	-	CASSPNGFRDKGAFF	TGTGCCAGCTCACCAAATGGATTCCGGGACAAAGGAGCTTTCTTT
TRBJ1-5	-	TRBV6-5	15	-	CASSYKGVGNQPQHF	TGTGCCAGCAGTTACAAAGGGGTCGGCAATCAGCCCCAGCATTTT
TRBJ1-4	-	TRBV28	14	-	CASSPIGPSGKLFF	TGTGCCAGCAGCCCAATAGGCCCTTCCGGAAAACTGTTTTTT
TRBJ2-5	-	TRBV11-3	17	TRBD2	CASSCLWEGLWGETQYF	TGTGCCAGCAGCTGCTTGTGGGAGGGCCTATGGGGTGAGACCCAGTACTTC
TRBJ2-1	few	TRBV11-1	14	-	CASSLVRGYNEQFF	TGTGCCAGCAGCTTAGTTCGCGGATACAATGAGCAGTTCTTC
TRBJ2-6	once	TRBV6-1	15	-	CASSEQISGANVLTF	TGTGCCAGCAGTGAACAAATCTCTGGGGCCAACGTCCTGACTTTC
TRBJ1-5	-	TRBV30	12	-	CAWSVRGQPQHF	TGTGCCTGGAGTGTACGGGGTCAGCCCCAGCATTTT
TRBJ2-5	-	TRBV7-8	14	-	CASSLRRAGETQYF	TGTGCCAGCAGCTTAAGGAGGGCAGGAGAGACCCAGTACTTC
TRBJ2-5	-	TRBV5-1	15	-	CASSPAYHSRETQYF	TGCGCCAGCAGCCCGGCTTACCATAGTCGGGAGACCCAGTACTTC
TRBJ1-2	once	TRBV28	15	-	CASSNANRGARGYTF	TGTGCCAGCAGTAACGCCAACCGGGGGGCACGGGGCTACACCTTC
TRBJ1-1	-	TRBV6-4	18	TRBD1	CASSDLPGTGPHDGSAFF	TGTGCCAGCAGTGACCTTCCCGGGACAGGGCCTCACGACGGGTCTGCTTTCTTT
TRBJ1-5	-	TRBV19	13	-	CASSRQEYQPQHF	TGTGCCAGTAGTAGACAGGAATATCAGCCCCAGCATTTT
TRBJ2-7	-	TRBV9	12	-	CASSGNSYEQYF	TGTGCCAGCAGCGGAAATTCCTACGAGCAGTACTTC
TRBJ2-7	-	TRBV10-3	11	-	CAISEFYEQYF	TGTGCCATCAGTGAGTTCTACGAGCAGTACTTC
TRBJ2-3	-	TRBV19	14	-	CASSRGLNADTQYF	TGTGCCAGTAGTAGGGGATTAAACGCAGATACGCAGTATTTT
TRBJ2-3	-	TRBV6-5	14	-	CASSYNSRTDTQYF	TGTGCCAGCAGTTATAACTCCCGCACAGATACGCAGTATTTT
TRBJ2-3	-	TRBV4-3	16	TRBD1	CASSQDVGQGADTQYF	TGCGCCAGCAGCCAAGATGTCGGGCAGGGGGCAGATACGCAGTATTTT
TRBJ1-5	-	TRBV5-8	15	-	CASSSLSRADQPQHF	TGTGCCAGCAGCTCGCTTTCAAGGGCTGATCAGCCCCAGCATTTT
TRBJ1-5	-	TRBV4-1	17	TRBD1	CASSQGLVSGGSQPQHF	TGCGCCAGCAGCCAAGGTTTGGTGTCAGGGGGCAGTCAGCCCCAGCATTTT
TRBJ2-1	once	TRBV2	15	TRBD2	CASRIAGALYNEQFF	TGTGCCAGCAGGATAGCGGGAGCCCTCTACAATGAGCAGTTCTTC
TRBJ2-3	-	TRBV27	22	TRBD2	CASSPGLAGDRKKNQDTDTQYF	TGTGCCAGCAGTCCGGGACTAGCGGGAGACCGAAAGAAAAACCAAGACACAGATACGCAGTATTTT
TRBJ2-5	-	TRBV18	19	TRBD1	CASSRRLTGTGGIRETQYF	TGTGCCAGCTCACGACGTCTAACGGGGACAGGGGGAATTCGGGAGACCCAGTACTTC
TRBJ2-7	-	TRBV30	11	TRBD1	CASDKGAGQYF	TGTGCCTCGGACAAGGGGGCCGGGCAGTACTTC
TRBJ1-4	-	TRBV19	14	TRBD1	CASSPGTENEKLFF	TGTGCCAGTAGCCCCGGGACAGAGAATGAAAAACTGTTTTTT
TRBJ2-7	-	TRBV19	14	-	CASSPRGLGGEQYF	TGTGCCAGTAGTCCAAGAGGGCTCGGTGGCGAGCAGTACTTC
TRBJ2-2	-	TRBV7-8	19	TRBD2	CASSYILLAGGPNTGELFF	TGTGCCAGCAGCTACATCCTCCTAGCGGGAGGGCCCAACACCGGGGAGCTGTTTTTT
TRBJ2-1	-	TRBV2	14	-	CASSARVSYNEQFF	TGTGCCAGCAGTGCCCGGGTCTCCTACAATGAGCAGTTCTTC
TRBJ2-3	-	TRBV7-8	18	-	CASSLEVPTSRNTDTQYF	TGTGCCAGCAGCTTAGAAGTCCCGACTTCACGAAACACAGATACGCAGTATTTT
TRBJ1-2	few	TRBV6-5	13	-	CASSRDGNYGYTF	TGTGCCAGCAGTCGGGACGGGAACTATGGCTACACCTTC
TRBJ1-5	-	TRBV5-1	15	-	CASSLAGSGNQPQHF	TGCGCCAGCAGCTTGGCCGGCAGTGGCAATCAGCCCCAGCATTTT
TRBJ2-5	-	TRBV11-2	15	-	CASSLGGLSKETQYF	TGTGCCAGCAGCCTAGGGGGGTTGAGTAAAGAGACCCAGTACTTC
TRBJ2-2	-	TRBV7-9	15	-	CASIPQSTPTGELFF	TGTGCCAGCATCCCCCAGTCCACCCCCACCGGGGAGCTGTTTTTT
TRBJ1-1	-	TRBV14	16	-	CASSQDLGLVWTEAFF	TGTGCCAGCAGCCAAGATCTGGGTTTGGTGTGGACTGAAGCTTTCTTT